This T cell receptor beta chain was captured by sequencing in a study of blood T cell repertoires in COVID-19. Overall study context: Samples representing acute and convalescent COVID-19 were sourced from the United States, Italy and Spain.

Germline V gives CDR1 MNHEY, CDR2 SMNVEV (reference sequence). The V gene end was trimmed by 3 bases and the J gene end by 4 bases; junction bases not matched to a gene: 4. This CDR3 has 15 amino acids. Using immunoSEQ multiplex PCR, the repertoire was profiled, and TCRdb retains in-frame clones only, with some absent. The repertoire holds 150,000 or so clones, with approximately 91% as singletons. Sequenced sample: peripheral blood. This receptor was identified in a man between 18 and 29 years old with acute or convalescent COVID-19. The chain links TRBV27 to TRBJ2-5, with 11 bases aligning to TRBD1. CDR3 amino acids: CASSFRDRGGETQYF. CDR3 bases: TGTGCCAGCAGTTTCCGGGACAGGGGGGGAGAGACCCAGTACTTC.